Shown below are 28 T cell receptor beta chains from a single sample sequenced in a study of T cells in Graves' hyperthyroidism and ophthalmopathy. TCR beta CDR3 region amplification was performed from RNA transcripts. During a first-round RT-PCR of the TCR CDR3, the HTBI primer set was used. One entry per CDR3 protein results from TCRdb running MiXCR on the multiplex PCR reads. The data hold under 300,000 distinct CDR3 sequences, with about 16% observed a single time. Sequenced: blood. The receptor set was obtained from a woman in her fifties or sixties with Graves' hyperthyroidism that later progressed to Graves' ophthalmopathy.

By frequency in the sample, this clonotype is medium-sized. The chain joins TRBV2 to TRBJ2-3; D is unclear. Trimming removed 3 bases at V and 5 bases at J, with 3 bases between. The germline V gene encodes CDR1 SNHLY and CDR2 FYNNEI. The length of the CDR3 is 11 residues. CDR3 sequence: CASSEEDTQYF. The CDR3 nucleotides read TGTGCCAGCAGTGAGGAAGATACGCAGTATTTT.

This clonotype was seen repeatedly, ten times or more. The rearrangement links TRBV13 to TRBJ1-6; the D is unclear. The CDR3 totals 13 residues. V was shortened by 1 base and J by 6 bases, with 4 bases between the two germline ends. The germline CDR1 and CDR2 sequences are PRHDT and FYEKMQ (reference sequence). The CDR3: CASSLDRNSPLHF. In nucleotides, the CDR3 is TGTGCCAGCAGCTTAGACCGTAATTCACCCCTCCACTTT.

This clonotype was observed many times. The rearrangement joins TRBV28 to TRBJ1-2; TRBD1 matches 7 bases. Germline CDR1 reads MDHEN; CDR2 reads SYDVKM. The CDR3 is made up of 14 amino acids. V trimming: 5 bases; J trimming: 4 bases; junction bases outside the gene matches: 7. In DNA, the CDR3 is TGTGCCAGCAGTATAAGACAGGGTGGCTATGGCTACACCTTC. Amino acid sequence: CASSIRQGGYGYTF.

The CDR3 nucleotides are TGTGCCATCAGTGGTCAGGGTACTGAAGCTTTCTTT. Its translation: CAISGQGTEAFF. The chain links TRBV10-3 to TRBJ1-1; D might be TRBD1 (5 bases). The CDR3 covers 12 residues. Germline lookup yields CDR1 ENHRY and CDR2 SYGVKD. Between the trimmed V and J ends, which lost 4 bases and 5 bases, there was a span of 8 bases.

The V gene is TRBV18, the J gene TRBJ1-3; 7 positions agree with TRBD1. Losses at the gene ends were 0 bases for V and 1 base for J; bases not matched to a gene: 3. The CDR3 runs 16 residues. Germline V gene lookup returns CDR1 KGHSH and CDR2 LQKENI. The CDR3 DNA is TGTGCCAGCTCACCACCGGCAGGGGGTTCTGGAAACACCATATATTTT. Its translation is CASSPPAGGSGNTIYF.

This clonotype was observed a few times. This sequence joins TRBV9 and TRBJ2-2; 10 nucleotides align to TRBD2. Germline-derived CDR1 and CDR2 are SGDLS and YYNGEE. This CDR3 comprises 17 residues. Trimming cost V 2 bases and J 4 bases; bases outside gene matches: 8. The CDR3 nucleotides read TGTGCCAGCAGCGTGGGGCCGGGACTAGCGACCACCGGGGAGCTGTTTTTT. Translated: CASSVGPGLATTGELFF.

V and J are TRBV5-8 and TRBJ1-5, with 11 positions matching TRBD1. The CDR3 runs to 15 residues. V gave up 5 bases and J gave up 4 bases; unmatched junction bases: 5. Germline values: CDR1 SGHTS, CDR2 YDEGEE. The DNA for the CDR3 is TGTGCCAGCAGTCGGGGGACAGGGGGGAATCAGCCCCAGCATTTT. Protein product: CASSRGTGGNQPQHF.

This clonotype has more than one count but fewer than ten. The genes are TRBV20-1 and TRBJ1-5, with 7 bases fitting TRBD1. The V gene end was trimmed by 3 bases and the J gene end by 5 bases; junction bases not matched to a gene: 7. The CDR3 spans 14 residues. Per germline, CDR1 DFQATT and CDR2 SNEGSKA (reference sequence). The CDR3 DNA follows: TGCAGTGCTAGGGGGGGGGACAGTTATCAGCCCCAGCATTTT. Translated, it gives CSARGGDSYQPQHF.

Ten or more counts support this clonotype. The rearrangement joins TRBV5-1 to TRBJ1-1, with D perhaps TRBD1 (5 bases). The CDR3 length is 13 residues. Germline CDR1 and CDR2: SGHRS and YFSETQ. V was clipped by 9 bases and J by 1 base, with 13 bases between them. This CDR3 is CATKGDPNTEAFF. The CDR3 DNA sequence: TGCGCCACCAAAGGGGATCCGAACACTGAAGCTTTCTTT.

Ten or more counts support this clonotype. J is TRBJ2-1 and V is TRBV19, with 13 nucleotides matching TRBD2. The CDR3 extends over 17 amino acids. Trimming took 6 bases from V and 6 from J; bases not matched to a gene: 11. Per the germline V gene, CDR1 is LNHDA and CDR2 is SQIVND (reference sequence). This chain's CDR3 is CASRGLAGRPYFNEQFF. DNA of the CDR3: TGTGCCAGTAGGGGACTAGCGGGACGACCGTACTTCAATGAGCAGTTCTTC.

The J gene is TRBJ2-2, the V gene TRBV28; D is ambiguous. This CDR3 has 17 amino acids. The ends were cut back, 5 bases at V and 0 bases at J, with 16 bases in the middle. Germline CDR1 is MDHEN and CDR2 is SYDVKM. CDR3 amino acids: CASSPAGRTANTGELFF. In nucleotides, the CDR3 is TGTGCCAGCAGTCCAGCCGGACGAACGGCGAACACCGGGGAGCTGTTTTTT.

This clonotype was found a few times. The chain has TRBV20-1 and TRBJ2-1, with D possibly TRBD1 on 6 matching bases. The length of the CDR3 is 13 residues. V lost 1 base and J lost 6, with 10 bases in between. Germline CDR1 is DFQATT and CDR2 is SNEGSKA (reference sequence). Here the CDR3 reads CSARGLGGNEQFF. The CDR3 DNA reads TGCAGTGCTAGAGGCCTAGGGGGCAATGAGCAGTTCTTC.

Comment on this clonotype: A read error is possible here, since a much larger clone lies one base away. The chain combines TRBV9 with TRBJ1-2; D call uncertain. In germline, CDR1 is SGDLS, CDR2 YYNGEE. The CDR3 consists of 16 residues. Here the CDR3 reads CAGSPDPSTGGYGYTF. In DNA, the CDR3 is TGTGCCGGCAGCCCGGACCCCTCTACGGGAGGCTATGGCTACACCTTC.

In this sample, this clonotype turned up a few times. The chain recombines TRBV20-1 with TRBJ2-1; TRBD2 matches at 7 bases. This CDR3 is built from 19 residues. With 2 bases clipped from V and 6 bases from J, the junction kept 22 bases outside the gene matches. The V gene's germline CDR1 is DFQATT and CDR2 SNEGSKA (reference sequence). The CDR3 bases are TGCAGTGCTAGATCCCTTGGTTGGCTAGCGGAAACCAACCGCAATGAGCAGTTCTTC. Translation: CSARSLGWLAETNRNEQFF.

This clonotype was counted ten times or more. The chain couples TRBV30 to TRBJ2-1; TRBD2 agrees at 12 bases. The germline V gene encodes CDR1 GTSNPN and CDR2 SVGIG (reference sequence). The length of the CDR3 is 17 residues. With V trimmed by 2 bases and J by 3 bases, 8 bases remained unmatched. CDR3 DNA sequence: TGTGCCTGGAGTTCTAGCGGGAGGGCCGAGTTCTACAATGAGCAGTTCTTC. Its protein product is CAWSSSGRAEFYNEQFF. Supplemented by reference TRBV30 and TRBJ2-1, the full variable domain reads SQTIHQWPATLVQPVGSPLSLECTVEGTSNPNLYWYRQAAGRGLQLLFYSVGIGQISSEVPQNLSASRPQDRQFILSSKKLLLSDSGFYLCAWSSSGRAEFYNEQFFGPGTRLTVL.

In the case of this clonotype: A much larger clone lies one base from this, so it may be a read error. The J gene is TRBJ2-7, the V gene TRBV7-2; 8 nucleotides match TRBD1. The V gene's germline CDR1 is SGHTA and CDR2 FQGNSA. After removal of 8 bases from V and 3 bases from J, the junction contained 9 bases not matched to a gene. The CDR3 is 14 amino acids. The CDR3 loop is CASGHRDRYYEQYF. DNA of the CDR3: TGTGCCAGCGGCCACCGGGACAGGTACTACGAGCAGTACTTC.

In its sample, this clonotype was seen many times. The chain employs TRBV3-1 and TRBJ2-7; 7 nucleotides line up with TRBD1. V dropped 5 bases and J dropped 3; count of bases not matched to a gene: 7. The CDR3 has 14 amino acids. CDR1 LGHDT and CDR2 YNNKEL come from the germline V gene (reference sequence). The CDR3 loop reads CASSSGTDSYEQYF. The CDR3 DNA is TGTGCCAGCAGCTCCGGGACAGATAGCTACGAGCAGTACTTC.

The rearrangement uses TRBV7-9 and TRBJ2-1; TRBD1 aligns across 10 bases. The J segment lost 5 bases and the V segment lost 4 bases, leaving 8 bases of the junction unmatched. This CDR3 is built from 16 residues. Per the germline V gene, CDR1 is SEHNR and CDR2 is FQNEAQ (reference sequence). The CDR3: CASSSEPGTGDNEQFF. The CDR3 DNA sequence: TGTGCCAGCAGCTCCGAGCCGGGGACAGGGGACAATGAGCAGTTCTTC.

J is TRBJ2-1 and V is TRBV28; D not certain. The V end was cut by 6 bases, the J end by 2 bases, with 14 bases between. CDR1 MDHEN and CDR2 SYDVKM come from the germline V gene. The CDR3 is 15 residues long. In DNA form, the CDR3 reads TGTGCCAGCAGCCGTCTCCAGTCTGCCTACAATGAGCAGTTCTTC. Translation: CASSRLQSAYNEQFF. The whole variable domain, filled in from reference TRBV28 and TRBJ2-1, reads DVKVTQSSRYLVKRTGEKVFLECVQDMDHENMFWYRQDPGLGLRLIYFSYDVKMKEKGDIPEGYSVSREKKERFSLILESASTNQTSMYLCASSRLQSAYNEQFFGPGTRLTVL.

This clonotype was seen only a few times. The J gene is TRBJ1-2, the V gene TRBV6-1, with TRBD1 as a possible D gene (5 bases). CDR1 is MNHNS, CDR2 SASEGT, per germline. Trimming cost V 6 bases and J 0 bases, with 11 bases left between them. The CDR3 is made up of 14 amino acids. CDR3 residues: CASRSLGANYGYTF. The CDR3 DNA follows: TGTGCCAGCAGATCCCTGGGGGCTAACTATGGCTACACCTTC.

This clonotype was counted many times. The chain joins TRBV7-9 to TRBJ2-5; D is uncertain. Trimming removed 1 base from V and 5 bases from J, with 5 bases in between. The CDR3 length is 12 residues. From germline, CDR1 is SEHNR and CDR2 FQNEAQ (reference sequence). DNA for the CDR3: TGTGCCAGCAGCTTAGTTATGGAGACCCAGTACTTC. It encodes CASSLVMETQYF.

This clonotype was observed many times. The chain joins TRBV24-1 to TRBJ2-1, with a tentative D call TRBD2 (5 bases). The CDR3 extends over 13 amino acids. Trimming took 8 bases from V and 9 from J, leaving 16 bases between them. Germline V gene sequence: CDR1 KGHDR, CDR2 SFDVKD. The DNA for the CDR3 is TGTGCCACCACCAGCGACTATACAAGTGAGCAGTTCTTC. It specifies CATTSDYTSEQFF.

The sample holds many counts of this clonotype. The chain combines TRBV3-1 with TRBJ1-1; D is ambiguous. The CDR3 sequence is 16 residues long. V lost 1 base and J 2 bases, leaving 14 bases between the germline ends. Germline V lookup: CDR1 LGHDT, CDR2 YNNKEL (reference sequence). The CDR3, as DNA: TGTGCCAGCAGCCAAGGGGCGTGGGGAGTAAACACTGAAGCTTTCTTT. This translates into CASSQGAWGVNTEAFF. Full variable domain (outside the CDR3, taken from reference TRBV3-1 and TRBJ1-1): DTAVSQTPKYLVTQMGNDKSIKCEQNLGHDTMYWYKQDSKKFLKIMFSYNNKELIINETVPNRFSPKSPDKAHLNLHINSLELGDSAVYFCASSQGAWGVNTEAFFGQGTRLTVV.

This clonotype was seen many times. V usage is TRBV18 and J usage is TRBJ2-2, with D perhaps TRBD2 (5 bases). The CDR3 is 16 residues long. V lost 3 bases to trimming and J lost 2 bases, with 13 bases between them. Germline CDR1 reads KGHSH; CDR2 reads LQKENI. The CDR3 sequence: CASSPMTTQNTGELFF. The CDR3 DNA reads as TGTGCCAGCTCACCTATGACTACTCAAAACACCGGGGAGCTGTTTTTT. Full variable domain (outside the CDR3, taken from reference TRBV18 and TRBJ2-2): NAGVMQNPRHLVRRRGQEARLRCSPMKGHSHVYWYRQLPEEGLKFMVYLQKENIIDESGMPKERFSAEFPKEGPSILRIQQVVRGDSAAYFCASSPMTTQNTGELFFGEGSRLTVL.

This clonotype was detected many times. V gene TRBV3-1 combines with J gene TRBJ2-1; D gene uncertain. The CDR3 has 15 residues. Germline CDR1 and CDR2: LGHDT and YNNKEL (reference sequence). V lost 5 bases, J lost 4 bases, and 15 bases lay in between. The CDR3 DNA is TGTGCCAGCAGCACAGTAGCAGACCTATACAATGAGCAGTTCTTC. Translated, it gives CASSTVADLYNEQFF.

A word on this clonotype: This may stem from a read error, because a much larger clone lies one nucleotide away. The V and J genes are TRBV7-9 and TRBJ2-1; TRBD1 aligns across 7 bases. The CDR3 contains 15 residues. The J segment lost 8 bases and the V segment lost 4 bases, leaving 11 bases of the junction unmatched. Per the germline V gene, CDR1 is SEHNR and CDR2 is FQNEAQ (reference sequence). The CDR3 DNA reads TGTGCCAGCAGCTCCCGGGGCAGGGGGAACTATGAGCAGTTCTTC. This translates into CASSSRGRGNYEQFF.

This clonotype was counted many times. V is TRBV18 and J is TRBJ1-1, with D unresolved. Trimming removed 6 bases from V and 0 bases from J, with 8 bases in between. CDR3 length: 13 amino acids. The germline V gene has CDR1 KGHSH and CDR2 LQKENI. DNA of the CDR3: TGTGCCAGCTCGGACGTGTTGAACACTGAAGCTTTCTTT. It encodes CASSDVLNTEAFF.

V is TRBV20-1 and J is TRBJ2-7; 12 nucleotides agree with TRBD2. The CDR3 runs 15 residues. CDR1 is DFQATT and CDR2 is SNEGSKA in the germline V gene (reference sequence). Germline trimming cut 6 bases from V and 2 bases from J; bases unmatched to any gene: 8. CDR3 nucleotide sequence: TGCAGTGCAACGGGGACTAGCGGGTCCCCCTACGAGCAGTACTTC. It is translated as CSATGTSGSPYEQYF.